The present T cell receptor (beta chain) was sequenced within a study of cytomegalovirus exposure and HLA in healthy donors. Turning to this clone: The target antigen is unknown.

Study-wide findings and caveats: In vitro assays verified that three CMV-associated chains recognized CMV antigens specifically. In an earlier analysis, about 87% or about 30%: the productive usage of most TCR beta V segments.

60 Vbeta and 13 Jbeta primers were used in PCR. Method: immunoSEQ multiplex PCR; TCRdb's copy keeps in-frame clones and lacks some. The sample has about 140,000 clones; 65% to 75% are singletons. Source material: PBMCs. The sequence was obtained from a man aged 55 to 70 in good health and CMV-seronegative.

The CDR3 region is CASSSGLAGGGEQYF. The CDR3 coding sequence is TGTGCCAGCAGCTCCGGACTAGCGGGAGGAGGTGAGCAGTACTTC. The chain joins TRBV5-8 to TRBJ2-7; TRBD2 agrees at 14 bases. Germline CDR1 SGHTS, CDR2 YDEGEE. V lost 3 bases to trimming and J lost 7 bases; unmatched junction nucleotides: 6. This CDR3 is built from 15 residues. The whole variable domain, remainder taken from reference TRBV5-8 and TRBJ2-7, is EAGVTQSPTHLIKTRGQQATLRCSPISGHTSVYWYQQALGLGLQFLLWYDEGEERNRGNFPPRFSGRQFPNYSSELNVNALELEDSALYLCASSSGLAGGGEQYFGPGTRLTVT.